This T cell receptor (beta chain) was sequenced in a study of cytomegalovirus exposure and HLA in healthy donors. As for this clone: The antigen is undetermined.

Study findings and constraints: HLA-A and HLA-B allele assignments for most subjects were reportedly predicted accurately using TCR beta sequences.

Germline V lookup: CDR1 LNHDA, CDR2 SQIVND (reference sequence). This CDR3 is built from 17 residues. With 7 bases removed from V and 0 bases from J, the gap between germline ends came to 19 bases. The PCR contained 60 Vbeta and 13 Jbeta primers. Method: immunoSEQ multiplex PCR; TCRdb's copy keeps in-frame clones and lacks some. The repertoire has approximately 120,000 clones, roughly 67% of them found once; the top ten carry approximately 8%. The sample was PBMCs. The chain uses TRBV19 and TRBJ1-5, with D uncertain. This clonotype was sampled from a man aged 40-55 years in good health and CMV-seronegative. The CDR3 DNA reads TGTGCCAGTACCTCTTCCCGGGGAACGTATAGCAATCAGCCCCAGCATTTT. It yields the protein CASTSSRGTYSNQPQHF.